The text below deals with one T cell receptor (beta chain). Its antigen is not identified. Using immunoSEQ multiplex PCR, the repertoire was profiled, and TCRdb retains in-frame clones only, with some absent. Of over 25,000 clones detected, 60% to 85% appear once; the ten largest clones hold over 25%. The data stem from a study of STAT3 mutations in large granular lymphocyte leukemia. Whole-study context: Over half of T-LGLL patients had one or more immunosuppressive regimens. Study observations and caveats: In several patients, dominant TCR clone burden exceeded STAT3 mutant burden, suggesting STAT3 mutation arose secondarily. At least one immunodominant TCR beta clonotype appeared in every T-cell large granular lymphocyte leukemia patient. Treatment regimens differed across patients between samplings. Clonal expansion was inferred from samples taken at other timepoints.

V was shortened by 1 base and J by 6 bases, with 7 bases between the two germline ends. The length of the CDR3 is 12 residues. The germline V gene encodes CDR1 MDHEN and CDR2 SYDVKM. The chain employs TRBV28 and TRBJ2-7; unclear D gene. The sequencing sample was made of peripheral blood mononuclear cells. This TCR was recovered from a woman between 50 and 59 years old with T-cell large granular lymphocyte leukemia. Some clones in this sample may be carry-over from other donors' samples. In DNA, the CDR3 is TGTGCCAGCAGTTTATCTACACGCGAGCAGTACTTC. This translates into CASSLSTREQYF. The full variable domain, rest sourced from reference TRBV28 and TRBJ2-7, is DVKVTQSSRYLVKRTGEKVFLECVQDMDHENMFWYRQDPGLGLRLIYFSYDVKMKEKGDIPEGYSVSREKKERFSLILESASTNQTSMYLCASSLSTREQYFGPGTRLTVT.